These 16 T cell receptor beta chains share one sample of origin, sequenced in a study of blood T cells in healthy people across ages. A second PCR of 7 to 11 cycles used a sample-barcoded 5' primer and a J-beta primer mix. TCRdb ran MiXCR on the 5' RACE reads and lists one entry per CDR3 protein. The sample carries fewer than 2,000,000 distinct CDR3 sequences, about 32% recorded once. The sequenced sample consisted of blood. The receptors derive from a woman under 40 in good health.

In its sample, this clonotype was seen a few times. The DNA of the CDR3 is TGTGCCAGCAACCGGGCATTACAGGGGGGTTCCTACGAGCAGTACTTC. Encoded protein: CASNRALQGGSYEQYF. The J gene is TRBJ2-7, the V gene TRBV6-1; 8 bases line up with TRBD1. Germline values: CDR1 MNHNS, CDR2 SASEGT. The CDR3 is made up of 16 amino acids. With V trimmed by 7 bases and J by 1 base, 12 bases remained unmatched.

The J gene is TRBJ2-5, the V gene TRBV20-1; D may be TRBD1 or TRBD2 (5 bases each). Germline CDR1 DFQATT, CDR2 SNEGSKA (reference sequence). With 3 bases removed from V and 11 bases from J, the gap between germline ends came to 28 bases. The CDR3 covers 16 residues. The CDR3 DNA reads TGCAGTGCTAGTAAGGCTCTGCCAGGGAAACTGGGAGAGCAGTACTTC. Translating gives CSASKALPGKLGEQYF.

This rearrangement joins TRBV2 to TRBJ2-2; 8 positions agree with TRBD1. The CDR3 totals 15 residues. Germline CDR1 and CDR2: SNHLY and FYNNEI. V dropped 5 bases and J dropped 4; count of bases not matched to a gene: 6. The CDR3 is CASSSDRVATGELFF. The CDR3 coding sequence is TGTGCCAGCAGTTCGGACAGGGTGGCCACCGGGGAGCTGTTTTTT.

The chain combines TRBV20-1 with TRBJ1-1, with D possibly being TRBD1 (6 bases). The length of the CDR3 is 14 residues. Germline V gene sequence: CDR1 DFQATT, CDR2 SNEGSKA (reference sequence). Trimming pared 6 bases from V and 3 bases from J, leaving 17 bases between. The CDR3 DNA reads TGCAGTGCGCCAAATGGGGGGGCGGACACTGAAGCTTTCTTT. Translating gives CSAPNGGADTEAFF.

This clonotype was seen a handful of times. The chain joins TRBV11-2 to TRBJ2-7; 8 bases are shared with TRBD2. Trimming cost V 5 bases and J 4 bases; bases outside gene matches: 19. Germline V gene sequence: CDR1 SGHAT, CDR2 FQNNGV. The CDR3 is 18 residues long. Here the CDR3 reads CASSRRLIGGAEGYEQYF. The CDR3 DNA is TGTGCCAGCAGCCGGCGTCTGATCGGGGGGGCAGAGGGATACGAGCAGTACTTC.

In its sample, this clonotype was seen a few times. The CDR3 loop is CASSPQVQYEQYF. The CDR3 nucleotides are TGTGCCAGCTCACCACAGGTCCAATACGAGCAGTACTTC. V usage is TRBV18 and J usage is TRBJ2-7, with D hard to call. Between the trimmed V and J ends, which lost 1 base and 4 bases, there was a span of 8 bases. The germline CDR1 and CDR2 sequences are KGHSH and LQKENI. The CDR3 is made up of 13 amino acids.

Only a few counts were recorded for this clonotype. This chain links TRBV7-9 with TRBJ2-5; D gene uncertain. The CDR3 consists of 12 residues. V dropped 5 bases and J dropped 5 bases, with 9 bases sitting between them. From germline, CDR1 is SEHNR and CDR2 FQNEAQ (reference sequence). The CDR3: CASSLQRETQYF. The CDR3 bases are TGTGCCAGCAGCCTACAGAGGGAGACCCAGTACTTC.

This clonotype was seen a few times. The chain couples TRBV5-1 to TRBJ2-7, with 8 bases matching TRBD2. V trimming: 3 bases; J trimming: 2 bases; junction bases outside the gene matches: 4. The CDR3 loop spans 14 amino acids. CDR1 and CDR2 from the germline V gene are SGHRS and YFSETQ. CDR3: CASSYNGGAYEQYF. The CDR3 nucleotides are TGCGCCAGCAGCTATAACGGGGGGGCCTACGAGCAGTACTTC.

The V and J genes are TRBV7-9 and TRBJ2-5, with TRBD1 matching over 11 bases. The CDR3 is made up of 16 amino acids. CDR1 is SEHNR and CDR2 is FQNEAQ in the germline V gene (reference sequence). V lost 2 bases, J lost 11 bases, and 13 bases stayed unmatched. The chain's CDR3 is CASSLPGTGGHNEQYF. DNA for the CDR3: TGTGCCAGCAGCTTACCCGGGACAGGGGGGCACAATGAGCAGTACTTC. Together with reference TRBV7-9 and TRBJ2-5, the CDR3 gives the full variable domain: DTGVSQNPRHKITKRGQNVTFRCDPISEHNRLYWYRQTLGQGPEFLTYFQNEAQLEKSRLLSDRFSAERPKGSFSTLEIQRTEQGDSAMYLCASSLPGTGGHNEQYFGPGTRLLVL.

This clonotype showed up many times. The V call is TRBV4-1, the J call TRBJ1-2; no reliable D call. This CDR3 is built from 14 residues. Trimming removed 1 base at V and 7 bases at J, with 13 bases between. Germline CDR1 is MGHRA and CDR2 is YSYEKL. In DNA form, the CDR3 reads TGCGCCAGCAGCCAAGTCGGAGGGTCCGGTGGCTACACCTTC. This encodes CASSQVGGSGGYTF.

For the CDR3, the DNA is TGCAGTGCTAGAGGTCCAGCGGAGCTATTACAAGAGACCCAGTACTTC. Protein: CSARGPAELLQETQYF. The V gene is TRBV20-1, the J gene TRBJ2-5, with D perhaps matching TRBD2 (5 bases). The germline gives CDR1 DFQATT, CDR2 SNEGSKA (reference sequence). V was cut by 1 base and J by 2 bases, with 17 bases left in between. The CDR3 runs 16 residues.

The V call is TRBV5-6, the J call TRBJ2-5; D uncertain. The J call may be faulty, since TRBJ2-7 better matches the DNA end. Looked up from germline, CDR1 is SGHDT and CDR2 is YYEEEE. CDR3 length equals 14 residues. CDR3 coding DNA: TGTGCCAGCAGCTTCAACCAGGCGTTCGGCGAGCAGTACTTC. Its translation: CASSFNQAFGEQYF.

This clonotype was observed a few times. The rearrangement uses TRBV12-3 or TRBV12-4 and TRBJ2-7; D is undetermined. Trimming shortened V by 4 bases and J by 0 bases, and 22 bases separated the two germline ends. This CDR3 region has 18 residues. The CDR3 is CASSYRTVSAGSSYEQYF. The CDR3 DNA reads as TGTGCCAGCAGTTATCGAACAGTTAGTGCAGGTAGCTCCTACGAGCAGTACTTC.

This clonotype was seen only once. A junction end diverges from the germline sequence, so it may reflect a read error. V gene TRBV3-1 combines with J gene TRBJ1-2, with a tentative D call TRBD1 (6 bases). The CDR3 length is 15 residues. CDR1 and CDR2 from the germline V gene are LGHDT and YNNKEL (reference sequence). The CDR3: CASSQDNRDSSGCTF. In nucleotides, the CDR3 is TGTGCCAGCAGCCAAGATAACAGGGATTCGTCTGGCTGCACCTTC.

In its sample, this clonotype was seen a few times. This sequence joins TRBV20-1 and TRBJ1-5; 7 nucleotides agree with TRBD1. Germline V CDR1 and CDR2: DFQATT, SNEGSKA (reference sequence). The CDR3 runs to 13 residues. With V trimmed by 4 bases and J by 6 bases, 6 bases remained unmatched. The CDR3 is CSAIDREGQPQHF. CDR3 DNA sequence: TGCAGTGCTATAGACAGGGAGGGTCAGCCCCAGCATTTT.

V gene TRBV20-1 combines with J gene TRBJ2-5, with TRBD2 matching 15 bases. V shed 3 bases, J shed 4 bases, and the junction held 6 bases outside the gene matches. This CDR3 comprises 16 residues. From germline, CDR1 is DFQATT and CDR2 SNEGSKA (reference sequence). The CDR3 DNA is TGCAGTGCTAGGGGGACTAGCGGGGGGATGTTAGAGACCCAGTACTTC. This translates into CSARGTSGGMLETQYF.